This TCR beta chain comes out of a study of blood T cell repertoires in COVID-19. Study information: Sample material is recorded as cDNA or gDNA derived from T cells, B-cell-depleted T cells, or PBMCs.

Methods used by the authors: Estimates of nucleated cell counts were drawn from the amplification of reference gene primers. Profiling relied on immunoSEQ multiplex PCR, and the TCRdb table lists in-frame clones only, not all of them. V, J and clone size reflect that table, while D and trimming were determined from the DNA. The table shows 250,000 or so clones, with over 70% occurring only once. Per germline, CDR1 MRHNA and CDR2 SNTAGT. J was trimmed by 6 bases and V by 3 bases; bases with no gene match: 4. The CDR3 runs 13 residues. Sequenced: peripheral blood. This TCR derives from a middle-aged woman who had recovered from COVID-19. The rearrangement uses TRBV6-4 and TRBJ2-7; 8 positions match TRBD1. DNA of the CDR3: TGTGCCAGCAGTGATGGGACAGGTCGCGAGCAGTACTTC. Its protein product is CASSDGTGREQYF.